These 26 T cell receptor beta chains originate from one sample sequenced in a study of blood T cell repertoires in COVID-19. TCRdb's copy holds only in-frame clones and misses some; the assay was immunoSEQ multiplex PCR. The sample includes around 150,000 clones, almost 80% of them seen just once. Material: peripheral blood. Receptor source: a man aged 60 to 69 who had recovered from COVID-19.

The rearrangement links TRBV5-1 to TRBJ2-2; TRBD2 might be the D (7 bases). Trimming pared 4 bases from V and 3 bases from J, leaving 16 bases between. The germline CDR1 and CDR2 sequences are SGHRS and YFSETQ. The CDR3 has 16 residues. CDR3 coding DNA: TGCGCCAGCAGCCCACTGGGGGGGGCGGACACCGGGGAGCTGTTTTTT. Its protein is CASSPLGGADTGELFF.

The rearrangement uses TRBV5-1 and TRBJ2-2, with TRBD1 identical over 7 bases. Germline V gene lookup returns CDR1 SGHRS and CDR2 YFSETQ. Losses at the gene ends were 1 base for V and 5 bases for J; bases not matched to a gene: 5. The CDR3 loop spans 15 amino acids. Here the CDR3 reads CASSLKGGETGELFF. Written as DNA, the CDR3 is TGCGCCAGCAGCTTGAAAGGGGGCGAAACCGGGGAGCTGTTTTTT.

The chain links TRBV27 to TRBJ1-1; TRBD1 matches 7 bases. Trimming removed 7 bases from V and 2 bases from J; junction bases left unmatched: 10. Germline CDR1 is MNHEY and CDR2 is SMNVEV (reference sequence). This CDR3 has 15 amino acids. The CDR3 protein is CASTSGGTVNTEAFF. The CDR3 DNA is TGTGCCAGCACCTCAGGGGGGACAGTAAACACTGAAGCTTTCTTT.

The V call is TRBV7-9, the J call TRBJ2-5; maybe TRBD2 (5 bases). This CDR3 spans 14 amino acids. The V end lost 5 bases, the J end lost 0 bases, and 10 bases lay between the germline ends. In germline, CDR1 is SEHNR, CDR2 FQNEAQ (reference sequence). The CDR3 DNA follows: TGTGCCAGCAGCCCTCCGGACTACCAAGAGACCCAGTACTTC. It specifies CASSPPDYQETQYF.

The rearrangement uses TRBV19 and TRBJ2-1; TRBD1 matches at 7 bases. The CDR3 is 15 residues long. Germline lookup yields CDR1 LNHDA and CDR2 SQIVND (reference sequence). J lost 5 bases, V lost 10 bases, and 14 bases had no gene match. Here the CDR3 reads CATAISWTGHNEQFF. CDR3 nucleotides: TGTGCCACCGCGATTTCTTGGACAGGCCACAATGAGCAGTTCTTC.

The rearrangement joins TRBV2 to TRBJ1-4; 10 bases match TRBD1. The CDR3 has 14 amino acids. The germline V gene encodes CDR1 SNHLY and CDR2 FYNNEI. The V gene end was trimmed by 5 bases and the J gene end by 8 bases; junction bases not matched to a gene: 5. In nucleotides, the CDR3 is TGTGCCAGCAGTTGGGACAGGGGCAGAGAAAAACTGTTTTTT. Translation: CASSWDRGREKLFF.

The CDR3 is CASSPPQAGGGELFF. The CDR3 DNA follows: TGTGCCAGCAGCCCTCCCCAAGCGGGAGGCGGGGAGCTGTTTTTT. V usage is TRBV7-3 and J usage is TRBJ2-2; 9 nucleotides agree with TRBD2. V trimming: 5 bases; J trimming: 7 bases; junction bases outside the gene matches: 8. Germline CDR1 and CDR2: SGHTA and FQGTGA. CDR3 length equals 15 residues.

A single count supports this clone. This chain joins TRBV7-9 and TRBJ1-6; maybe TRBD1 (6 bases). The V gene lost 1 base and the J gene lost 8 bases, with 9 bases spanning the gap. CDR1 is SEHNR and CDR2 is FQNEAQ in the germline V gene (reference sequence). This CDR3 contains 14 residues. This CDR3 is CASSLENRDSPLHF. The CDR3 DNA is TGTGCCAGCAGCTTAGAGAACAGGGATTCACCCCTCCACTTT.

In its sample, this clone was seen a few times. This chain uses TRBV19 with TRBJ2-2; D remains unclear. CDR1 is LNHDA and CDR2 is SQIVND in the germline V gene (reference sequence). V was clipped by 2 bases and J by 0 bases, with 10 bases between them. This CDR3 spans 16 amino acids. CDR3 loop: CASSISSSANTGELFF. The CDR3 bases are TGTGCCAGTAGTATAAGTTCCAGCGCGAACACCGGGGAGCTGTTTTTT.

V is TRBV6-5 and J is TRBJ2-3, with 11 bases identical to TRBD1. This CDR3 spans 16 amino acids. Germline V gene data show CDR1 as MNHEY and CDR2 as SVGAGI. The V gene end was trimmed by 4 bases and the J gene end by 3 bases; junction bases not matched to a gene: 6. The DNA for the CDR3 is TGTGCCAGCAGTTTTTTGGGGACAGGGGGGACAGATACGCAGTATTTT. Translating it yields CASSFLGTGGTDTQYF.

V gene TRBV5-4 combines with J gene TRBJ2-1; D unresolved. V lost 0 bases and J lost 6, with 7 bases in between. Germline CDR1 is SGHNT and CDR2 is YYREEE (reference sequence). This CDR3 spans 13 amino acids. CDR3 DNA sequence: TGTGCCAGCAGCTTGGGACAAGCCAATGAGCAGTTCTTC. Its protein product is CASSLGQANEQFF.

This chain joins TRBV5-1 and TRBJ2-7; 7 nucleotides match TRBD2. Germline CDR1 is SGHRS and CDR2 is YFSETQ. V lost 0 bases to trimming and J lost 1 base; unmatched junction nucleotides: 7. The CDR3 is made up of 16 amino acids. The DNA for the CDR3 is TGCGCCAGCAGCTTGGAAGCTAGCGGTAGATCCTACGAGCAGTACTTC. It specifies CASSLEASGRSYEQYF.

The chain employs TRBV7-2 and TRBJ1-6, with 10 bases fitting TRBD1. The CDR3 is 15 residues long. After removal of 1 base from V and 10 bases from J, the junction contained 4 bases not matched to a gene. CDR1 is SGHTA and CDR2 is FQGNSA in the germline V gene. CDR3 nucleotide sequence: TGTGCCAGCAGCTTAGTTGGGACAGGGGACTCACCCCTCCACTTT. Amino acid sequence: CASSLVGTGDSPLHF.

This chain uses TRBV4-1 with TRBJ2-7; 9 nucleotides line up with TRBD2. V was pared by 1 base and J by 4 bases, with 8 bases of the junction left unmatched. Germline values: CDR1 MGHRA, CDR2 YSYEKL. This CDR3 region has 16 residues. In nucleotides, the CDR3 is TGCGCCAGCAGCCAAGCGGGACTAGCAGGTCTGTACGAGCAGTACTTC. Protein: CASSQAGLAGLYEQYF.

CDR3 coding DNA: TGTGCCAGCAGCCAGCAGGGGCGAGTTACAGATACGCAGTATTTT. Residues: CASSQQGRVTDTQYF. The V gene is TRBV3-1 (or the pseudogene TRBV3-2), the J gene TRBJ2-3; D is possibly TRBD1 (6 bases). V gave up 3 bases and J gave up 3 bases, with 13 bases separating them. CDR1 is LGHDT and CDR2 is YNNKEL in the germline V gene (reference sequence). The CDR3 is 15 residues long.

V usage is TRBV5-1 and J usage is TRBJ2-2, with TRBD1 matching 8 bases. V shed 3 bases and J 3 bases; nucleotides not matched to a gene: 4. The CDR3 is made up of 15 amino acids. Per the germline V gene, CDR1 is SGHRS and CDR2 is YFSETQ. The CDR3 spells CASSWGQEDTGELFF. DNA of the CDR3: TGCGCCAGCAGCTGGGGACAGGAGGACACCGGGGAGCTGTTTTTT.

V gene TRBV30 combines with J gene TRBJ2-1, with a possible D match to TRBD2 (5 bases). CDR3 length: 13 amino acids. With 2 bases removed from V and 8 bases from J, the gap between germline ends came to 13 bases. Germline CDR1 reads GTSNPN; CDR2 reads SVGIG (reference sequence). Here the CDR3 DNA reads TGTGCCTGGAGTCAGCTCCTAGCAGATGAGCAGTTCTTC. Its translation is CAWSQLLADEQFF.

This clone was seen just once. This chain joins TRBV19 and TRBJ1-5, with 10 bases fitting TRBD1. The germline CDR1 and CDR2 sequences are LNHDA and SQIVND (reference sequence). Trimming at V came to 6 bases and at J to 4 bases, leaving 6 bases not matched to a gene. This CDR3 contains 15 residues. Here the CDR3 reads CASRGTGARNQPQHF. CDR3 DNA sequence: TGTGCCAGTAGGGGGACAGGGGCAAGGAATCAGCCCCAGCATTTT.

The rearrangement links TRBV30 to TRBJ1-1; D is uncertain. The CDR3 is 13 residues long. Germline CDR1 reads GTSNPN; CDR2 reads SVGIG (reference sequence). V gave up 4 bases and J gave up 6 bases, with 15 bases separating them. The CDR3 DNA sequence: TGTGCCTGGACCTTTCCAGTGAAATCTGAAGCTTTCTTT. Protein sequence: CAWTFPVKSEAFF.

The CDR3 loop reads CSASGFREGQGRAGELFF. DNA for the CDR3: TGCAGTGCTAGTGGATTTCGAGAGGGACAGGGGCGCGCCGGGGAGCTGTTTTTT. This chain uses TRBV20-1 with TRBJ2-2; 10 bases line up with TRBD1. After removal of 3 bases from V and 6 bases from J, the junction contained 16 bases not matched to a gene. This CDR3 contains 18 residues. Germline loops: CDR1 DFQATT, CDR2 SNEGSKA (reference sequence).

V and J are TRBV18 and TRBJ2-3, with 10 bases fitting TRBD2. Germline values: CDR1 KGHSH, CDR2 LQKENI. This CDR3 is 16 amino acids long. V shed 3 bases and J 1 base; nucleotides not matched to a gene: 4. Here the CDR3 reads CASSPGLAGGTDTQYF. The CDR3 DNA reads TGTGCCAGCTCACCCGGCCTAGCGGGGGGCACAGATACGCAGTATTTT. Combining the CDR3 with reference TRBV18 and TRBJ2-3 gives the whole variable domain NAGVMQNPRHLVRRRGQEARLRCSPMKGHSHVYWYRQLPEEGLKFMVYLQKENIIDESGMPKERFSAEFPKEGPSILRIQQVVRGDSAAYFCASSPGLAGGTDTQYFGPGTRLTVL.

The chain is built from TRBV7-9 and TRBJ2-3; weak D call: TRBD2 (6 bases). The CDR3 runs to 16 residues. The V end was cut by 0 bases, the J end by 5 bases, with 15 bases between. CDR1 is SEHNR and CDR2 is FQNEAQ in the germline V gene (reference sequence). Here the CDR3 DNA reads TGTGCCAGCAGCTTAGCGGGGACTCCAGGTTTAGATACGCAGTATTTT. Translating gives CASSLAGTPGLDTQYF.

The V and J genes are TRBV11-1 and TRBJ1-1, with 10 bases that match TRBD1. V shed 7 bases, J shed 4 bases, and the junction held 9 bases outside the gene matches. The CDR3 runs to 15 residues. Germline V gene data show CDR1 as SGHAT and CDR2 as FQDESV (reference sequence). The CDR3 protein is CASNPRDRGGTEAFF. DNA of the CDR3: TGTGCCAGCAATCCTCGGGACAGGGGAGGCACTGAAGCTTTCTTT.

V and J are TRBV19 and TRBJ2-2; a weak D match, TRBD1 (6 bases). Germline V gives CDR1 LNHDA, CDR2 SQIVND (reference sequence). The V gene lost 6 bases and the J gene lost 5 bases, with 22 bases spanning the gap. The CDR3 is made up of 17 amino acids. The CDR3 bases are TGTGCCAGTAGAGAGGGCAGGGGCCCCCCCGGGACCGGGGAGCTGTTTTTT. Translation: CASREGRGPPGTGELFF. The full variable domain, rest sourced from reference TRBV19 and TRBJ2-2, is DGGITQSPKYLFRKEGQNVTLSCEQNLNHDAMYWYRQDPGQGLRLIYYSQIVNDFQKGDIAEGYSVSREKKESFPLTVTSAQKNPTAFYLCASREGRGPPGTGELFFGEGSRLTVL.

The chain joins TRBV28 to TRBJ1-5; 9 bases agree with TRBD1. V lost 8 bases and J lost 4; bases outside the gene matches: 9. CDR1 and CDR2 from the germline V gene are MDHEN and SYDVKM. CDR3 length: 15 amino acids. CDR3 sequence (DNA): TGTGCCAGCTCTGATACGGGACAGGGAAATCAGCCCCAGCATTTT. This gives the protein CASSDTGQGNQPQHF.

This chain uses TRBV18 with TRBJ1-6; D uncertain. In germline, CDR1 is KGHSH, CDR2 LQKENI. The V gene lost 3 bases and the J gene lost 6 bases, with 9 bases spanning the gap. The CDR3 extends over 14 amino acids. This CDR3 is CASSPALVNSPLHF. CDR3 DNA sequence: TGTGCCAGCTCACCCGCGCTAGTTAATTCACCCCTCCACTTT.